Below are 15 T cell receptor beta chains sequenced from a single sample in a study of spatial heterogeneity in lung cancer. Time point noted: sample taken at primary tumor resection. Tumor, nontumor lung or frozen PBMC supplied whole RNA that was sequenced unsorted. From the 5' RACE reads, TCRdb called clonotypes with MiXCR, one entry per CDR3 protein. Here the sample spans some 47,000 distinct CDR3 sequences, 7.6% being singletons. Material: PBMCs, obtained at surgery. These receptors came from a female donor with early-stage non-small cell lung cancer.

This clonotype was picked up a small number of times. The chain recombines TRBV2 with TRBJ1-5; no firm D call. Per germline, CDR1 SNHLY and CDR2 FYNNEI. The V gene lost 7 bases and the J gene lost 0 bases, with 7 bases spanning the gap. This CDR3 region has 13 residues. The CDR3 DNA is TGTGCCAGCACGAAATATAGCAATCAGCCCCAGCATTTT. Translated: CASTKYSNQPQHF.

At least ten counts were recorded for this clonotype. The V gene is TRBV20-1, the J gene TRBJ2-7, with 9 bases identical to TRBD1. The V gene's germline CDR1 is DFQATT and CDR2 SNEGSKA (reference sequence). The CDR3 runs 15 residues. With 0 bases clipped from V and 3 bases from J, the junction kept 6 bases outside the gene matches. The chain's CDR3 is CSARDRGTGFYEQYF. CDR3 sequence (DNA): TGCAGTGCTAGAGATCGCGGGACAGGGTTCTACGAGCAGTACTTC.

V gene TRBV5-6 combines with J gene TRBJ2-7; 9 bases align to TRBD1. Germline assignment: CDR1 SGHDT and CDR2 YYEEEE. J lost 2 bases, V lost 0 bases, and 3 bases had no gene match. This CDR3 is 15 amino acids long. The CDR3 sequence: CASSLDRGRAYEQYF. For the CDR3, the DNA is TGTGCCAGCAGCTTGGACAGGGGGCGCGCCTACGAGCAGTACTTC.

There are a few counts of this clonotype. The V gene is TRBV7-9, the J gene TRBJ2-1; TRBD2 is a possible D gene (6 bases). The CDR3 has 15 amino acids. Trimming left V 0 bases short and J 7 bases short, with 13 bases between. Germline CDR1 and CDR2: SEHNR and FQNEAQ (reference sequence). For the CDR3, the DNA is TGTGCCAGCAGCTTAGCGGGACTGTCTCGGAATGAGCAGTTCTTC. This gives the protein CASSLAGLSRNEQFF.

By share, this clonotype ranks as medium-sized (0.01 to 0.1%). The V gene is TRBV20-1, the J gene TRBJ1-6; D is undetermined. V lost 5 bases and J 6 bases, leaving 23 bases between the germline ends. Germline V gene lookup returns CDR1 DFQATT and CDR2 SNEGSKA (reference sequence). The CDR3 consists of 17 residues. CDR3 DNA: TGCAGTGCTCCCGAGAGTGGGAGGCCCCGGGTTAATTCACCCCTCCACTTT. This encodes CSAPESGRPRVNSPLHF.

The table lists this clonotype with many counts. The rearrangement links TRBV7-3 to TRBJ1-5; D gene unclear. The V gene lost 2 bases and the J gene lost 6 bases, with 8 bases spanning the gap. The CDR3 is 13 residues long. Germline lookup yields CDR1 SGHTA and CDR2 FQGTGA. The CDR3 region is CASSLGEGQPQHF. The CDR3 region has the DNA TGTGCCAGCAGCTTAGGTGAAGGTCAGCCCCAGCATTTT. Combining the CDR3 with reference TRBV7-3 and TRBJ1-5 gives the whole variable domain GAGVSQTPSNKVTEKGKYVELRCDPISGHTALYWYRQSLGQGPEFLIYFQGTGAADDSGLPNDRFFAVRPEGSVSTLKIQRTERGDSAVYLCASSLGEGQPQHFGDGTRLSIL.

At least ten counts were recorded for this clonotype. The chain has TRBV19 and TRBJ2-3; 11 bases agree with TRBD2. The CDR3 runs to 15 residues. Germline assignment: CDR1 LNHDA and CDR2 SQIVND (reference sequence). V was clipped by 3 bases and J by 4 bases; unmatched bases: 3. DNA of the CDR3: TGTGCCAGTAGTATCCCGACTAGCGGGGCAGATACGCAGTATTTT. This encodes CASSIPTSGADTQYF.

Ten or more counts support this clonotype. The chain carries TRBV7-8 and TRBJ2-3; 12 nucleotides match TRBD2. The CDR3 sequence is 18 residues long. Germline values: CDR1 SGHVS, CDR2 FQNEAQ. V gave up 3 bases and J gave up 1 base; unmatched junction bases: 8. CDR3 region: CASSLLAGGPPGTDTQYF. CDR3 nucleotides: TGTGCCAGCAGCTTGCTAGCGGGGGGGCCCCCCGGCACAGATACGCAGTATTTT.

This clonotype occurred a few times. The chain links TRBV6-2 or TRBV6-3 to TRBJ2-3; 8 nucleotides align to TRBD2. The CDR3 contains 18 residues. Germline V lookup: CDR1 MNHEY, CDR2 SVGEGT. Germline trimming cut 6 bases from V and 3 bases from J; bases unmatched to any gene: 17. For the CDR3, the DNA is TGTGCCAGCAGCAAAGGATGGACGGGGGGGCTTAGAACAGATACGCAGTATTTT. Amino acids: CASSKGWTGGLRTDTQYF.

The sample holds a few counts of this clonotype. This rearrangement joins TRBV6-6 to TRBJ1-2; 7 bases map to TRBD1. The CDR3 covers 17 residues. The germline V gene has CDR1 MNHNY and CDR2 SVGAGI (reference sequence). The trim removed 6 bases at V and 1 base at J, leaving 14 bases unmatched. The CDR3 coding sequence is TGTGCCAGCAGCTCCGCTCCTCAGGGGGGATATAACTATGGCTACACCTTC. Residues: CASSSAPQGGYNYGYTF.

V and J are TRBV12-3 or TRBV12-4 and TRBJ2-1; 9 bases match TRBD2. With 3 bases clipped from V and 7 bases from J, the junction kept 10 bases outside the gene matches. The CDR3 totals 16 residues. DNA for the CDR3: TGTGCCAGCAGTTTGGTGGCGGGGGGGCCTAATAATGAGCAGTTCTTC. Its protein product is CASSLVAGGPNNEQFF.

This chain uses TRBV30 with TRBJ2-7; no reliable D call. This CDR3 contains 19 residues. Germline-derived CDR1 and CDR2 are GTSNPN and SVGIG (reference sequence). Trimming took 4 bases from V and 2 from J, leaving 30 bases between them. The CDR3 sequence: CAWIPEDFTGTWPTYEQYF. The CDR3 nucleotides are TGTGCCTGGATCCCGGAAGATTTCACCGGTACCTGGCCAACCTACGAGCAGTACTTC.

This clonotype has ten or more counts. The chain uses TRBV7-9 and TRBJ1-6; D not certain. Germline values: CDR1 SEHNR, CDR2 FQNEAQ (reference sequence). V lost 4 bases to trimming and J lost 0 bases, with 13 bases between them. This CDR3 region has 17 residues. The CDR3 sequence is CASSYRTGSSYNSPLHF. CDR3 DNA: TGTGCCAGCAGCTACCGGACCGGGAGCTCCTATAATTCACCCCTCCACTTT.

This clonotype appeared many times. This sequence joins TRBV5-1 and TRBJ2-5, with no clear D. Deletions cut 0 bases from V and 5 bases from J, with 8 bases between. The germline V gene has CDR1 SGHRS and CDR2 YFSETQ. The CDR3 consists of 13 residues. In DNA form, the CDR3 reads TGCGCCAGCAGCTTGGTAGTAACGGAGACCCAGTACTTC. Residues: CASSLVVTETQYF.

The V call is TRBV5-1, the J call TRBJ2-7; 10 bases agree with TRBD2. Per germline, CDR1 SGHRS and CDR2 YFSETQ. V was pared by 4 bases and J by 2 bases, with 6 bases of the junction left unmatched. The CDR3 is 15 amino acids. CDR3 sequence reads: CASSHGAGGTYEQYF. The CDR3 DNA reads TGCGCCAGCAGCCATGGAGCGGGGGGGACCTACGAGCAGTACTTC.